These 10 T cell receptor beta chains were all obtained from the same sample, sequenced in a study of CD8+CD57+ T cells in acquired aplastic anemia. Genomic DNA provided the template from which TCR beta VDJ and CDR3 profiles were obtained. From the reads, TCRdb called clonotypes with MiXCR, one entry per CDR3 protein. The data hold hundreds of thousands of distinct CDR3 sequences, with about 70% observed a single time. The material sequenced was sorted CD4+, CD8+, or CD8+CD57+ T cells (not recorded which) from PBMCs. These receptors were obtained from a human donor in good health, serving as a control.

This chain links TRBV2 with TRBJ1-4, with unresolved D. The CDR3 covers 13 residues. Germline-derived CDR1 and CDR2 are SNHLY and FYNNEI. Between the trimmed V and J ends, which lost 4 bases and 2 bases, there was a span of 5 bases. The DNA for the CDR3 is TGTGCCAGCAGTGGGGTTACTAATGAAAAACTGTTTTTT. This sequence encodes CASSGVTNEKLFF.

This clonotype was recorded many times. This rearrangement joins TRBV7-2 to TRBJ1-4; D unresolved. The CDR3 length is 14 residues. V was clipped by 4 bases and J by 5 bases, with 11 bases between them. In germline, CDR1 is SGHTA, CDR2 FQGNSA. The CDR3 loop reads CASSSTWGNEKLFF. The CDR3 coding sequence is TGTGCCAGCAGCTCAACCTGGGGAAATGAAAAACTGTTTTTT.

This clonotype was seen more than once but under ten times. This chain uses TRBV10-3 with TRBJ1-1; 7 bases align to TRBD1. V was clipped by 5 bases and J by 0 bases; unmatched bases: 9. The CDR3 has 16 amino acids. Germline assignment: CDR1 ENHRY and CDR2 SYGVKD. Written as DNA, the CDR3 is TGTGCCATCAGTCCAATGTTGGACAGGATGAACACTGAAGCTTTCTTT. Its protein is CAISPMLDRMNTEAFF.

This clonotype has a count of ten or more. CDR3 in DNA: TGTGCCAGCAGCCCGCGCCTTATTCCCGAGCCGAACACTGAAGCTTTCTTT. It yields the protein CASSPRLIPEPNTEAFF. The rearrangement uses TRBV5-6 and TRBJ1-1; D gene ambiguous. Trimming pared 4 bases from V and 1 base from J, leaving 20 bases between. The CDR3 loop spans 17 amino acids. Germline V gene data show CDR1 as SGHDT and CDR2 as YYEEEE.

The V gene is TRBV12-3 or TRBV12-4, the J gene TRBJ2-7; D possibly corresponds to TRBD1 (6 bases). V was pared by 6 bases and J by 6 bases, with 9 bases between. This CDR3 spans 11 amino acids. CDR3: CASSRGCEQYF. The CDR3 DNA sequence: TGTGCCAGCAGCAGGGGATGCGAGCAGTACTTC.

The genes are TRBV2 and TRBJ2-7; TRBD1 might be the D (5 bases). Trimming pared 6 bases from V and 6 bases from J, leaving 12 bases between. Per the germline V gene, CDR1 is SNHLY and CDR2 is FYNNEI. The CDR3 runs 12 residues. In DNA, the CDR3 is TGTGCCAGCAGCTCCGACAGATTCGAGCAGTACTTC. Its protein is CASSSDRFEQYF.

The V and J genes are TRBV20-1 and TRBJ1-2; D is unresolved. This CDR3 comprises 14 residues. Germline V CDR1 and CDR2: DFQATT, SNEGSKA (reference sequence). V lost 3 bases and J 8 bases, leaving 19 bases between the germline ends. The CDR3 spells CSARDVRGSVGYTF. For the CDR3, the DNA is TGCAGTGCTAGGGATGTGAGAGGGTCAGTCGGCTACACCTTC.

CDR3 region: CASSDRASGTDTQYF. CDR3 DNA: TGTGCCAGCAGTGACAGGGCTAGCGGCACAGATACGCAGTATTTT. The chain has TRBV2 and TRBJ2-3, with D possibly TRBD2 on 6 matching bases. The V end lost 3 bases, the J end lost 1 base, and 11 bases lay between the germline ends. This CDR3 region has 15 residues. Germline CDR1 reads SNHLY; CDR2 reads FYNNEI.

Concerning this clonotype: As the CDR3 is not closed by the conserved phenylalanine or tryptophan, this likely results from a read error. The DNA is omitted, as the CDR3 cannot be located on it reliably, and the CDR3 follows TCRdb's listing. This sequence joins TRBV9 and TRBJ1-3; the table's D call, TRBD1, has no DNA check behind it. Ends included, the CDR3 has 13 residues. Germline V gene sequence: CDR1 SGDLS, CDR2 YYNGEE. The CDR3 sequence is CASSVAPGTGNTV.

The V and J genes are TRBV20-1 and TRBJ1-2; perhaps TRBD1 as D (6 bases). Germline lookup yields CDR1 DFQATT and CDR2 SNEGSKA (reference sequence). V lost 0 bases and J lost 2, with 10 bases in between. The CDR3 is 14 amino acids. The CDR3, as DNA: TGCAGTGCTAGAGATTCAGGACAGAACTATGGCTACACCTTC. It encodes CSARDSGQNYGYTF.